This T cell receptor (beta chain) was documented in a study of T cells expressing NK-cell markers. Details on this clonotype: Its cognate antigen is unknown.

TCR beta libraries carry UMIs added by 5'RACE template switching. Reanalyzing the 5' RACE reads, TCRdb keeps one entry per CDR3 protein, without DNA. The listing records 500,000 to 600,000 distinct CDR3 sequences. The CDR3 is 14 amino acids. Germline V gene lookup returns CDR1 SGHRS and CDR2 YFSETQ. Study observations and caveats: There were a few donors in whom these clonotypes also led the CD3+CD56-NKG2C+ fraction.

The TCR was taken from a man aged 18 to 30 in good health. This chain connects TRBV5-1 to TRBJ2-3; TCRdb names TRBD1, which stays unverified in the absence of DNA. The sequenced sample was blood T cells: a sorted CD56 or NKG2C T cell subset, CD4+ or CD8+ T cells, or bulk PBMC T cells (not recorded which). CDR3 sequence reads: CASSWRGDTDTQYF.